The entry below gives a single T cell receptor (beta chain) sequence along with its context. The target antigen is unknown. The sample comes from a study of cytomegalovirus exposure and HLA in healthy donors. Study results and caveats: Later work associated roughly 17,000 TCR beta sequences with HLA alleles at 0.05 false discovery rate. The authors judged a highly shared variant cluster likely a sequencing artifact.

Primers: 60 Vbeta forward and 13 Jbeta reverse. Sequencing used immunoSEQ multiplex PCR; TCRdb keeps in-frame clones, though not all of them. The table records some 110,000 clones, 70% to 85% of them present only once. The clonotype comes from a boy aged 10-17 years in good health and CMV-seronegative. Source material: PBMCs.

The CDR3 loop is CAIPGVDSYNEQFF. The CDR3 nucleotides are TGTGCCATCCCAGGGGTCGACTCCTACAATGAGCAGTTCTTC. The rearrangement uses TRBV2 and TRBJ2-1, with D perhaps TRBD1 (6 bases). Germline CDR1 is SNHLY and CDR2 is FYNNEI. The CDR3 totals 14 residues. V lost 10 bases and J 0 bases, leaving 13 bases between the germline ends.